The 19 T cell receptor beta chains reported below all come from one sample, sequenced in a study of cytomegalovirus exposure and HLA in healthy donors. Primers included in the PCR were 60 Vbeta and 13 Jbeta primers. Produced via immunoSEQ multiplex PCR; TCRdb's table is partial and in-frame only. This sample yields roughly 100,000 clones, of which roughly 80% are seen a single time; 6.9% belongs to the top ten. Sequencing was performed on PBMCs. These receptors were obtained from a man aged 25-45 years in good health and CMV-seropositive.

The chain uses TRBV7-2 and TRBJ1-1; D call uncertain. The CDR3 totals 15 residues. V gave up 4 bases and J gave up 1 base, with 13 bases separating them. Germline CDR1 SGHTA, CDR2 FQGNSA. This chain's CDR3 is CASSSSRVPNTEAFF. The CDR3, as DNA: TGTGCCAGCAGCTCCTCTCGGGTTCCGAACACTGAAGCTTTCTTT.

This clone came up a few times. The V gene is TRBV10-3, the J gene TRBJ1-1, with 10 positions matching TRBD1. This CDR3 has 18 residues. V dropped 7 bases and J dropped 4; count of bases not matched to a gene: 18. Looked up from germline, CDR1 is ENHRY and CDR2 is SYGVKD. DNA of the CDR3: TGTGCCATCAACGGAAATCGTCCCGGGACAGGGGCCATCACTGAAGCTTTCTTT. It encodes CAINGNRPGTGAITEAFF.

This sequence joins TRBV2 and TRBJ2-1; D gene unclear. Trimming took 3 bases from V and 3 from J, leaving 12 bases between them. Germline V gene data show CDR1 as SNHLY and CDR2 as FYNNEI. The CDR3 spans 15 residues. The CDR3 DNA follows: TGTGCCAGCAGTGACTCAGGCGCCAGCTACAATGAGCAGTTCTTC. It yields the protein CASSDSGASYNEQFF.

CDR3 DNA sequence: TGCGCCAGCAGCTTGGACGGGGCGGGGAACATTCAGTACTTC. Translated: CASSLDGAGNIQYF. This rearrangement joins TRBV5-1 to TRBJ2-4, with a tentative D call TRBD2 (6 bases). Germline V gene lookup returns CDR1 SGHRS and CDR2 YFSETQ. The V gene lost 0 bases and the J gene lost 7 bases, with 11 bases spanning the gap. CDR3 length: 14 residues.

A remark on this clone: One end of the junction fails to match germline, which may point to a read error. Other DNA variants within this sample encode the same CDR3. V usage is TRBV4-1 and J usage is TRBJ1-1; a weak D match, TRBD1 (6 bases). The CDR3 is 16 amino acids. CDR1 MGHRA and CDR2 YSYEKL come from the germline V gene. Written as DNA, the CDR3 is TGCGCCAGCAGCCAAGATCGGCGGGGGGCAAACACTGAGGCTTTCTTT. Amino acids: CASSQDRRGANTEAFF.

This sequence joins TRBV11-2 and TRBJ1-1; 7 positions match TRBD1. CDR1 and CDR2 from the germline V gene are SGHAT and FQNNGV. CDR3 length equals 14 residues. The junction had 8 bases not matched to a gene; V was cut back by 7 bases and J by 3 bases. The CDR3, as DNA: TGTGCCAGCACCAAAGGGGGCGGCCACACTGAAGCTTTCTTT. This translates into CASTKGGGHTEAFF.

This clone is a singleton in its sample. CDR3 sequence reads: CASSPIDRVDTGELFF. CDR3 DNA: TGTGCCAGCTCACCCATTGACAGGGTTGACACCGGGGAGCTGTTTTTT. The rearrangement links TRBV18 to TRBJ2-2; 7 bases agree with TRBD1. V lost 3 bases and J lost 3; bases outside the gene matches: 7. The CDR3 spans 16 residues. Germline V gives CDR1 KGHSH, CDR2 LQKENI.

The sample holds one count of this clone. The junction and the germline gene differ at one end; a read error may be behind it. The J gene is TRBJ2-2, the V gene TRBV7-7; TRBD2 aligns across 8 bases. CDR1 and CDR2 (germline): SSHAT, FNYEAQ (reference sequence). The CDR3 length is 15 residues. The CDR3 region has the DNA TGTGCTAGCAGCTTGGTAGCGGGGTACACCGGGGAGCTGTTTTTT. Amino acid sequence: CASSLVAGYTGELFF.

This chain connects TRBV29-1 to TRBJ2-5, with D perhaps TRBD2 (6 bases). Looked up from germline, CDR1 is SQVTM and CDR2 is ANQGSEA. The CDR3 extends over 13 amino acids. V lost 2 bases and J 5 bases, leaving 12 bases between the germline ends. CDR3 sequence (DNA): TGCAGCGTTGAACGGGGACTTTTGGAGACCCAGTACTTC. Translated: CSVERGLLETQYF.

V and J are TRBV27 and TRBJ1-6, with D possibly TRBD1 on 6 matching bases. The CDR3 is made up of 16 amino acids. Germline V gene sequence: CDR1 MNHEY, CDR2 SMNVEV (reference sequence). V lost 4 bases and J lost 9, with 19 bases in between. CDR3 in DNA: TGTGCCAGCAGTTCAACAGGGCTTCTGTATCCTTCACCCCTCCACTTT. As protein: CASSSTGLLYPSPLHF.

The rearrangement links TRBV5-1 to TRBJ1-2; a possible D gene is TRBD1 (6 bases). V shed 0 bases and J shed 0 bases, with 9 bases lying between them. The CDR3 spans 15 residues. Germline lookup yields CDR1 SGHRS and CDR2 YFSETQ. The DNA of the CDR3 is TGCGCCAGCAGCTTGGGGAACAGGGCTAACTATGGCTACACCTTC. It specifies CASSLGNRANYGYTF.

This sequence joins TRBV4-1 and TRBJ1-2; tentative D call: TRBD1 (5 bases). The germline CDR1 and CDR2 sequences are MGHRA and YSYEKL. V gave up 4 bases and J gave up 1 base, with 13 bases separating them. The CDR3 loop spans 15 amino acids. DNA of the CDR3: TGCGCCAGCAGCCCAGGGTCCGGGAGTAACTATGGCTACACCTTC. Its protein product is CASSPGSGSNYGYTF.

The rearrangement links TRBV18 to TRBJ2-2; the D gene is possibly TRBD2 (6 bases). Germline CDR1 and CDR2: KGHSH and LQKENI. V gave up 3 bases and J gave up 0 bases, with 14 bases separating them. The CDR3 length is 17 residues. In nucleotides, the CDR3 is TGTGCCAGCTCACCCTTTTTAGGGGACTCGAACACCGGGGAGCTGTTTTTT. Residues: CASSPFLGDSNTGELFF.

The chain is built from TRBV18 and TRBJ1-5; D unclear. Trimming removed 3 bases at V and 7 bases at J, with 13 bases between. Germline CDR1 reads KGHSH; CDR2 reads LQKENI. The CDR3 totals 14 residues. DNA for the CDR3: TGTGCCAGCTCACCCCGGGCCGGAGGCCAGCCCCAGCATTTT. Translating it yields CASSPRAGGQPQHF.

This clone was picked up a small number of times. This rearrangement joins TRBV5-4 to TRBJ2-7; TRBD2 might be the D (5 bases). CDR1 SGHNT and CDR2 YYREEE come from the germline V gene (reference sequence). The V end lost 4 bases, the J end lost 5 bases, and 13 bases lay between the germline ends. The CDR3 extends over 13 amino acids. The CDR3 here is CASSLTSGNEQYF. The CDR3 nucleotides are TGTGCCAGCAGCCTGACGTCGGGGAACGAGCAGTACTTC.

The chain uses TRBV15 and TRBJ1-4; D not resolved. The CDR3 sequence is 13 residues long. The V gene lost 0 bases and the J gene lost 8 bases, with 7 bases spanning the gap. Germline loops: CDR1 LNHNV, CDR2 YYDKDF (reference sequence). CDR3 loop: CATSREQQEKLFF. The CDR3 nucleotides read TGTGCCACCAGCAGAGAACAGCAGGAAAAACTGTTTTTT.

This chain uses TRBV29-1 with TRBJ2-1; TRBD2 is a possible D gene (7 bases). V was clipped by 4 bases and J by 2 bases, with 15 bases between them. The germline V gene has CDR1 SQVTM and CDR2 ANQGSEA. The CDR3 consists of 15 residues. As DNA, the CDR3 is TGCAGCGTTGGGGGGCTGGGGGGGCCCTACAATGAGCAGTTCTTC. Its protein is CSVGGLGGPYNEQFF.

The table lists this clone with a few counts. The chain combines TRBV6-1 with TRBJ1-5; TRBD1 aligns across 7 bases. The V gene end was trimmed by 2 bases and the J gene end by 4 bases; junction bases not matched to a gene: 5. This CDR3 contains 15 residues. Germline V gene lookup returns CDR1 MNHNS and CDR2 SASEGT. CDR3: CASSEKGQYNQPQHF. DNA of the CDR3: TGTGCCAGCAGTGAAAAGGGACAGTATAATCAGCCCCAGCATTTT.

The rearrangement joins TRBV19 to TRBJ2-7, with D possibly matching TRBD1 (6 bases). This CDR3 comprises 16 residues. Trimming stripped 6 bases from V and 4 bases from J, with 22 bases between. CDR1 and CDR2 from the germline V gene are LNHDA and SQIVND (reference sequence). The CDR3 is CASSHPGTSSTYEQYF. CDR3 DNA: TGTGCCAGTAGCCATCCCGGGACATCTAGTACTTACGAGCAGTACTTC. Full variable domain (missing parts from reference TRBV19 and TRBJ2-7): DGGITQSPKYLFRKEGQNVTLSCEQNLNHDAMYWYRQDPGQGLRLIYYSQIVNDFQKGDIAEGYSVSREKKESFPLTVTSAQKNPTAFYLCASSHPGTSSTYEQYFGPGTRLTVT.